This T cell receptor beta chain was obtained from a study of T cells in women clearing cervical HPV infection. On this clone: Read coverage stops 3 residues before the CDR3 terminus; the germline J gene supplies the remainder.

The germline V gene has CDR1 DFQATT and CDR2 SNEGSKA (reference sequence). The CDR3 totals 12 residues. Trimming removed 6 bases from V and 3 bases from J, with 12 bases in between. immunoSEQ multiplex PCR used an average of around 1,200 ng genomic DNA. The repertoire was sequenced with immunoSEQ multiplex PCR; TCRdb's copy has only in-frame clones and lacks some. This table holds 20,000 to 30,000 clones. The TCR originated in a woman between 18 and 69 years old with a cervical HPV16 infection that either progressed to CIN3+ or cleared (not recorded which). The sample consisted of blood buffy coat. The chain employs TRBV20-1 and TRBJ2-7; possible D gene TRBD2, 6 bases. The DNA read from the CDR3 is TGCAGTGCCAGGGACTTGTTCTACGAG. Translation gives CSARDLFYE. The entire CDR3 reads CSARDLFYEQYF.